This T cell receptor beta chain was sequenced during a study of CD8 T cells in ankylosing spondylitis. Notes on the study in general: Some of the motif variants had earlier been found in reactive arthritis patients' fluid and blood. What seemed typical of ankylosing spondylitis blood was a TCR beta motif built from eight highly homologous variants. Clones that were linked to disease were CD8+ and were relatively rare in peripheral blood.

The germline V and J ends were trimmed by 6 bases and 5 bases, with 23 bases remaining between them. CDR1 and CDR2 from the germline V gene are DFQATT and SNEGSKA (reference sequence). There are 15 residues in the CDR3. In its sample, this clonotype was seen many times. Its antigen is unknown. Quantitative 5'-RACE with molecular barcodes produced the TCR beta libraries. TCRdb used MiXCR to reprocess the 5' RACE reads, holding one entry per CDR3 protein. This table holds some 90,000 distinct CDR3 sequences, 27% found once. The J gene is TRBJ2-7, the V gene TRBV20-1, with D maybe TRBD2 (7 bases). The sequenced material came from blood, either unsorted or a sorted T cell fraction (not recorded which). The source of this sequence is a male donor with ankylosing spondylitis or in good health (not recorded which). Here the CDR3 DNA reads TGCAGTGCCCCCTCCCTTAGGGGGAGGGCCGACGAGCAGTACTTC. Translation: CSAPSLRGRADEQYF.